This passage covers 10 T cell receptor beta chains from one sample sequenced in a study of cytomegalovirus exposure and HLA in healthy donors. Amplification used 60 Vbeta primers and 13 Jbeta primers. Sequenced by immunoSEQ multiplex PCR; TCRdb stores in-frame clones only, minus some. The sample consists of about 140,000 clones, approximately 80% of them appearing once. The sequenced sample consisted of PBMCs. Receptors were obtained from a man aged 30 to 45 in good health and CMV-seropositive.

The chain uses TRBV11-2 and TRBJ2-2; 9 bases map to TRBD2. Germline V gene data show CDR1 as SGHAT and CDR2 as FQNNGV. The CDR3 sequence is 15 residues long. Trimming at V came to 4 bases and at J to 5 bases, leaving 5 bases not matched to a gene. CDR3 in amino acids: CASSSSGIRTGELFF. CDR3 nucleotides: TGTGCCAGCAGCTCTAGCGGGATAAGGACCGGGGAGCTGTTTTTT.

The chain combines TRBV7-2 with TRBJ2-1, with 10 bases lining up with TRBD2. Germline V gene data show CDR1 as SGHTA and CDR2 as FQGNSA. Trimming took 2 bases from V and 9 from J; bases not matched to a gene: 4. This CDR3 comprises 14 residues. CDR3 nucleotide sequence: TGTGCCAGCAGCTTAATAGCGGGAGGCCCTGAGCAGTTCTTC. It codes for CASSLIAGGPEQFF.

The CDR3 coding sequence is TGCGCCAGCGGCCCGATGGGACAGGGGGTCAACGAGCAGTACTTC. Translating gives CASGPMGQGVNEQYF. The J gene is TRBJ2-7, the V gene TRBV4-1; the match to TRBD1 covers 11 bases. This CDR3 spans 15 amino acids. The V segment lost 8 bases and the J segment 5 bases; nucleotides outside the gene matches: 11. Germline lookup yields CDR1 MGHRA and CDR2 YSYEKL.

The V gene is TRBV28, the J gene TRBJ2-3; D unclear. Germline V CDR1 and CDR2: MDHEN, SYDVKM. The germline V and J ends were trimmed by 5 bases and 1 base, with 4 bases remaining between them. The CDR3 extends over 12 amino acids. Here the CDR3 reads CASSRGTDTQYF. The CDR3, as DNA: TGTGCCAGCAGTCGAGGCACAGATACGCAGTATTTT. The full variable domain, its missing parts supplied by reference TRBV28 and TRBJ2-3, is DVKVTQSSRYLVKRTGEKVFLECVQDMDHENMFWYRQDPGLGLRLIYFSYDVKMKEKGDIPEGYSVSREKKERFSLILESASTNQTSMYLCASSRGTDTQYFGPGTRLTVL.

This clone has just a few counts. CDR3 coding DNA: TGTGCCACCAGCAGAGCTACGGGGGGGGCCTCAGATACGCAGTATTTT. This encodes CATSRATGGASDTQYF. The rearrangement links TRBV15 to TRBJ2-3; 8 bases line up with TRBD2. Germline V gene sequence: CDR1 LNHNV, CDR2 YYDKDF (reference sequence). The CDR3 totals 16 residues. The V segment lost 1 base and the J segment 4 bases; nucleotides outside the gene matches: 7.

The chain employs TRBV7-6 and TRBJ2-2, with a tentative D call TRBD2 (5 bases). Trimming left V 1 base short and J 3 bases short, with 12 bases between. Germline loops: CDR1 SGHVS, CDR2 FNYEAQ. The CDR3 is 16 residues long. As DNA, the CDR3 is TGTGCCAGCAGCTTAGGGTCAGCGGTTGACACCGGGGAGCTGTTTTTT. This translates into CASSLGSAVDTGELFF.

The J gene is TRBJ2-5, the V gene TRBV7-9, with D possibly TRBD2 on 6 matching bases. This CDR3 comprises 16 residues. Trimming took off 3 bases at V and 1 base at J, with 15 bases between the two ends. Germline V gene sequence: CDR1 SEHNR, CDR2 FQNEAQ (reference sequence). CDR3 in DNA: TGTGCCAGCAGCTTGGGGAGGAGGGTGGGCCAAGAGACCCAGTACTTC. Protein product: CASSLGRRVGQETQYF.

The chain is built from TRBV16 and TRBJ1-5; TRBD1 agrees at 8 bases. With V trimmed by 4 bases and J by 6 bases, 5 bases remained unmatched. The CDR3 extends over 14 amino acids. From germline, CDR1 is KGHSY and CDR2 FQNENV. The CDR3 reads CASSRGQGIQPQHF. DNA of the CDR3: TGTGCCAGCAGCCGCGGACAGGGTATTCAGCCCCAGCATTTT.

The chain uses TRBV9 and TRBJ1-1; D is uncertain. The V end lost 3 bases, the J end lost 6 bases, and 24 bases lay between the germline ends. Per the germline V gene, CDR1 is SGDLS and CDR2 is YYNGEE. This CDR3 contains 17 residues. The CDR3 nucleotides read TGTGCCAGCAGCGATTTTGCGCCTCGTTCGGGCGGGGCTGAAGCTTTCTTT. Its protein is CASSDFAPRSGGAEAFF.

The chain combines TRBV15 with TRBJ1-2, with D possibly TRBD1 on 6 matching bases. This CDR3 has 15 amino acids. V lost 0 bases to trimming and J lost 3 bases, with 11 bases between them. Germline CDR1 is LNHNV and CDR2 is YYDKDF (reference sequence). In DNA, the CDR3 is TGTGCCACCAGCAGAGAGACAGGCGGTGACTATGGCTACACCTTC. Its protein is CATSRETGGDYGYTF. Complete variable domain (other parts from reference TRBV15 and TRBJ1-2): DAMVIQNPRYQVTQFGKPVTLSCSQTLNHNVMYWYQQKSSQAPKLLFHYYDKDFNNEADTPDNFQSRRPNTSFCFLDIRSPGLGDTAMYLCATSRETGGDYGYTFGSGTRLTVV.